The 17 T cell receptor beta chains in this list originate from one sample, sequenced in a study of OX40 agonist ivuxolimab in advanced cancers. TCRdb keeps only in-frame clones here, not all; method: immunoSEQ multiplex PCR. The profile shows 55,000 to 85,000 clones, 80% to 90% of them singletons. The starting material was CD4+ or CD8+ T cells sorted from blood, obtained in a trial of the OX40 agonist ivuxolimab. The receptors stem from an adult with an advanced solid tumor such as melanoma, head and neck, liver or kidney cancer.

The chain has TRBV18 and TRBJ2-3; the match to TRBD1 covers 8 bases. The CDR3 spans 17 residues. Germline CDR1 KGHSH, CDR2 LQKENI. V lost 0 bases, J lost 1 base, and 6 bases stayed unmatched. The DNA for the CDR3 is TGTGCCAGCTCACCACCGTACCCGGGACAGGGCACAGATACGCAGTATTTT. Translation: CASSPPYPGQGTDTQYF.

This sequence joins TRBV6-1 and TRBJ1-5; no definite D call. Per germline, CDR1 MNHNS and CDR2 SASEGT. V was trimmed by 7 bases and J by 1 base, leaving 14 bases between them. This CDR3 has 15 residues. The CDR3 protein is CASIPGWRSNQPQHF. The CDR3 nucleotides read TGTGCCAGCATCCCTGGGTGGAGGAGCAATCAGCCCCAGCATTTT.

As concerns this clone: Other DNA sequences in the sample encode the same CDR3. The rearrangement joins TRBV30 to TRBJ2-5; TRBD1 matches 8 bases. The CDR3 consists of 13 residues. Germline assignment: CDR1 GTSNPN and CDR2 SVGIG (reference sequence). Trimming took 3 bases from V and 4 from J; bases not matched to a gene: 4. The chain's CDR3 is CAWSPDRGETQYF. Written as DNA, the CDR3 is TGTGCCTGGAGCCCTGACAGGGGAGAGACCCAGTACTTC.

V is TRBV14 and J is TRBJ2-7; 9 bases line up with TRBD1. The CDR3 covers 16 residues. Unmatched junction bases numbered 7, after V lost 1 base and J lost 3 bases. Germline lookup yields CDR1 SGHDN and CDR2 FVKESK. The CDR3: CASSQAYPGQGYEQYF. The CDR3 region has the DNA TGTGCCAGCAGCCAAGCCTATCCGGGACAGGGCTACGAGCAGTACTTC. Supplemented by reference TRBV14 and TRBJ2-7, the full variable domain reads EAGVTQFPSHSVIEKGQTVTLRCDPISGHDNLYWYRRVMGKEIKFLLHFVKESKQDESGMPNNRFLAERTGGTYSTLKVQPAELEDSGVYFCASSQAYPGQGYEQYFGPGTRLTVT.

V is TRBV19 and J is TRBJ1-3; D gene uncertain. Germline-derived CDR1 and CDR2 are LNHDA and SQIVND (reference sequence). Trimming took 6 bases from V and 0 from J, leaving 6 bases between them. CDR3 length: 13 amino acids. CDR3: CASRFRSGNTIYF. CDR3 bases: TGTGCCAGTAGGTTCCGCTCTGGAAACACCATATATTTT.

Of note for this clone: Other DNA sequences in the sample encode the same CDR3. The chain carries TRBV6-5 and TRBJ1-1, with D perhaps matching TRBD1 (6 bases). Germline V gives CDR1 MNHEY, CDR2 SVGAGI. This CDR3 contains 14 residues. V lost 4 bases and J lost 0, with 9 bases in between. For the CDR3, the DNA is TGTGCCAGCAGTTCCGCAGGGGTGAACACTGAAGCTTTCTTT. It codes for CASSSAGVNTEAFF.

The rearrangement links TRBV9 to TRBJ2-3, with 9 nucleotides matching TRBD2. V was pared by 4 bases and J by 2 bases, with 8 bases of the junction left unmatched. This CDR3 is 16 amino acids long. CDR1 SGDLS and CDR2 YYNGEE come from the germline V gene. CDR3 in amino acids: CASSPFLAGFTDTQYF. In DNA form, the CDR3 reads TGTGCCAGCAGCCCCTTTCTAGCGGGGTTCACAGATACGCAGTATTTT.

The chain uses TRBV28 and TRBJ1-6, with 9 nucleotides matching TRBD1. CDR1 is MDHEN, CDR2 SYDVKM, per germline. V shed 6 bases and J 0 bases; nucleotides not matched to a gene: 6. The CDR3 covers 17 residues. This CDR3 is CASSSGQGGSYNSPLHF. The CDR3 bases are TGTGCCAGCAGCTCGGGACAGGGAGGCTCCTATAATTCACCCCTCCACTTT.

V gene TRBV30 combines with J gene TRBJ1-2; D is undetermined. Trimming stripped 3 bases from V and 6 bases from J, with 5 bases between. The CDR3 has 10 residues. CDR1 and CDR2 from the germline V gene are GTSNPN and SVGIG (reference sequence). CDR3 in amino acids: CAWRVDGYTF. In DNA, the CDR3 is TGTGCCTGGAGGGTAGATGGCTACACCTTC.

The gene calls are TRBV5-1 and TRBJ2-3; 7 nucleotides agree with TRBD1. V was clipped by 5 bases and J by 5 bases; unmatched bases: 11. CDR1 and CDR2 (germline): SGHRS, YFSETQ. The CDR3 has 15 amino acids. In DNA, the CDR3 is TGCGCCAGCAGTCTTGGACAGGCCCGGGGAGATACGCAGTATTTT. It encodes CASSLGQARGDTQYF.

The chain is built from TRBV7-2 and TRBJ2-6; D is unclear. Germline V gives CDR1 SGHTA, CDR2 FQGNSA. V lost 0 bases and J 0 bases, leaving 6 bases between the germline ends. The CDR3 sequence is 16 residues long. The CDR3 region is CASSLASGSGANVLTF. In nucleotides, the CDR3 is TGTGCCAGCAGCTTAGCGAGTGGCTCTGGGGCCAACGTCCTGACTTTC. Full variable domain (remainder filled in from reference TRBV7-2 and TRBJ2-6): GAGVSQSPSNKVTEKGKDVELRCDPISGHTALYWYRQSLGQGLEFLIYFQGNSAPDKSGLPSDRFSAERTGGSVSTLTIQRTQQEDSAVYLCASSLASGSGANVLTFGAGSRLTVL.

The CDR3 coding sequence is TGTGCCAGCAGCCAGGACAGCTCCTACAATGAGCAGTTCTTC. Protein product: CASSQDSSYNEQFF. The gene calls are TRBV5-4 and TRBJ2-1; D possibly corresponds to TRBD1 (6 bases). Trimming stripped 4 bases from V and 0 bases from J, with 8 bases between. This CDR3 comprises 14 residues. CDR1 is SGHNT, CDR2 YYREEE, per germline (reference sequence). Complete variable domain (other parts from reference TRBV5-4 and TRBJ2-1): ETGVTQSPTHLIKTRGQQVTLRCSSQSGHNTVSWYQQALGQGPQFIFQYYREEENGRGNFPPRFSGLQFPNYSSELNVNALELDDSALYLCASSQDSSYNEQFFGPGTRLTVL.

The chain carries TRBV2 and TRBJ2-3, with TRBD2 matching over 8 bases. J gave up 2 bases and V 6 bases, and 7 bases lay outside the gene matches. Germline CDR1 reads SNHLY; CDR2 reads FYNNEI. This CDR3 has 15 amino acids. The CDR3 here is CASRERGFYTDTQYF. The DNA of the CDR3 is TGTGCCAGCAGGGAGCGGGGGTTTTACACAGATACGCAGTATTTT.

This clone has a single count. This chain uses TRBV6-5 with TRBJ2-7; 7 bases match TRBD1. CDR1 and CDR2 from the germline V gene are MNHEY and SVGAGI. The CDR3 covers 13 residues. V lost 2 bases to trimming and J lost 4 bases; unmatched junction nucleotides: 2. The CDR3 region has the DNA TGTGCCAGCAGTTACGCGGACAGGTACGAGCAGTACTTC. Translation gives CASSYADRYEQYF.

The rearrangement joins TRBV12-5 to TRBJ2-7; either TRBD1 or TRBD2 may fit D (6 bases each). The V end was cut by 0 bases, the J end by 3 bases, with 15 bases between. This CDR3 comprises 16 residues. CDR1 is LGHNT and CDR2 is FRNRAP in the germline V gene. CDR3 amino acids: CASGLVSTGADYEQYF. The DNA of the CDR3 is TGTGCTAGTGGTTTGGTTTCGACGGGGGCGGACTACGAGCAGTACTTC.

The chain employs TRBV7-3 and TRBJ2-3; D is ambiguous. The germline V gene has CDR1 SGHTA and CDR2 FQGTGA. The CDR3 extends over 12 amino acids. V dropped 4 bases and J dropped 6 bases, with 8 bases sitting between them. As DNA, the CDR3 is TGTGCCAGCAGCTCAGACGGGGATACGCAGTATTTT. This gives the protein CASSSDGDTQYF. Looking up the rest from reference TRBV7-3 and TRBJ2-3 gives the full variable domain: GAGVSQTPSNKVTEKGKYVELRCDPISGHTALYWYRQSLGQGPEFLIYFQGTGAADDSGLPNDRFFAVRPEGSVSTLKIQRTERGDSAVYLCASSSDGDTQYFGPGTRLTVL.

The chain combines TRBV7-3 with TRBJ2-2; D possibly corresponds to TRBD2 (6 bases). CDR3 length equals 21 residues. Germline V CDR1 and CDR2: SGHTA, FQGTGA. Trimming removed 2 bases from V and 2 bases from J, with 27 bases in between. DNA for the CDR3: TGTGCCAGCAGCTTATGGGCGGAAGGCTCGGGAGTGCAGTCAAACACCGGGGAGCTGTTTTTT. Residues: CASSLWAEGSGVQSNTGELFF.